This T cell receptor (beta chain) stems from a study of early T cells in non-severe SARS-CoV-2 infection. In germline, CDR1 is KGHDR, CDR2 SFDVKD. V was clipped by 2 bases and J by 6 bases, with 19 bases between them. This CDR3 has 17 amino acids. The TCR library protocol attached unique molecular identifiers to the individual cDNA molecules. Each CDR3 protein gets one entry after TCRdb re-called the 5' RACE reads with MiXCR. The table has more than 90,000 distinct CDR3 sequences, approximately 10% seen once; the top ten hold approximately 5%. The receptor comes from an adult who was a healthcare worker with PCR-confirmed SARS-CoV-2 infection or an uninfected control (not recorded which). What was sequenced was whole blood. This rearrangement joins TRBV24-1 to TRBJ2-1, with a possible D match to TRBD2 (7 bases). The CDR3, as DNA: TGTGCCACCAGTGATTCCTGGGGGGGGGACACCGCCAATGAGCAGTTCTTC. Its protein product is CATSDSWGGDTANEQFF.